Following are 11 T cell receptor beta chains from one sample sequenced in a study of blood T cell repertoires in COVID-19. TCRdb keeps only in-frame clones here, not all; method: immunoSEQ multiplex PCR. The table has 150,000 to 200,000 clones, almost 85% seen once. Sequencing input: peripheral blood. The receptors stem from a middle-aged man who had recovered from COVID-19.

This clone has only a few counts. The V call is TRBV2, the J call TRBJ2-7; 7 bases map to TRBD2. V was pared by 3 bases and J by 6 bases, with 5 bases of the junction left unmatched. CDR1 is SNHLY, CDR2 FYNNEI, per germline. This CDR3 spans 13 amino acids. Written as DNA, the CDR3 is TGTGCCAGCAGTGACGTGGGAGGGCCCGAGCAGTACTTC. This translates into CASSDVGGPEQYF.

Only one count was recorded for this clone. The V and J genes are TRBV20-1 and TRBJ2-3; 8 positions agree with TRBD2. With 3 bases clipped from V and 2 bases from J, the junction kept 4 bases outside the gene matches. This CDR3 is 14 amino acids long. Germline-derived CDR1 and CDR2 are DFQATT and SNEGSKA (reference sequence). CDR3 bases: TGCAGTGCTAGTAGCGGGGAGATCACAGATACGCAGTATTTT. Residues: CSASSGEITDTQYF.

The chain couples TRBV18 to TRBJ2-1; a weak D match, TRBD2 (6 bases). The germline V gene has CDR1 KGHSH and CDR2 LQKENI. Trimming stripped 3 bases from V and 7 bases from J, with 10 bases between. The CDR3 spans 13 residues. The chain's CDR3 is CASSPSRGNEQFF. CDR3 nucleotides: TGTGCCAGCTCACCTTCTCGGGGGAATGAGCAGTTCTTC. Full variable domain (rest looked up from reference TRBV18 and TRBJ2-1): NAGVMQNPRHLVRRRGQEARLRCSPMKGHSHVYWYRQLPEEGLKFMVYLQKENIIDESGMPKERFSAEFPKEGPSILRIQQVVRGDSAAYFCASSPSRGNEQFFGPGTRLTVL.

This sequence joins TRBV9 and TRBJ1-5; 7 positions match TRBD1. CDR3 length equals 14 residues. V was pared by 3 bases and J by 5 bases, with 5 bases of the junction left unmatched. Germline V gene lookup returns CDR1 SGDLS and CDR2 YYNGEE. CDR3: CASSATTGDQPQHF. The CDR3 coding sequence is TGTGCCAGCAGCGCCACAACAGGGGATCAGCCCCAGCATTTT.

This clone was seen just once. The chain joins TRBV18 to TRBJ2-3; TRBD2 matches at 12 bases. CDR1 is KGHSH and CDR2 is LQKENI in the germline V gene. This CDR3 contains 16 residues. V lost 3 bases, J lost 6 bases, and 7 bases stayed unmatched. The CDR3 here is CASSPSSGGAWDTQYF. CDR3 nucleotide sequence: TGTGCCAGCTCACCCTCTAGCGGGGGGGCCTGGGATACGCAGTATTTT.

This sequence joins TRBV9 and TRBJ2-7; the match to TRBD1 covers 10 bases. The CDR3 sequence is 15 residues long. The germline CDR1 and CDR2 sequences are SGDLS and YYNGEE. Trimming cost V 4 bases and J 5 bases; bases outside gene matches: 9. The CDR3 bases are TGTGCCAGCAGCCTCCAGACAGGGGGCTGGAACGAGCAGTACTTC. Translated: CASSLQTGGWNEQYF.

Only a few counts were recorded for this clone. Sequence at one end of the junction differs from germline and may be a read error. V and J are TRBV5-6 and TRBJ1-6, with D tentatively TRBD1 (6 bases). CDR1 is SGHDT, CDR2 YYEEEE, per germline. The CDR3 is made up of 14 amino acids. For the CDR3, the DNA is TGTGCCAGCAGTTTGGACGGGGGGCGATCACCCCTCCACTTT. Protein: CASSLDGGRSPLHF. The full variable domain, rest sourced from reference TRBV5-6 and TRBJ1-6, is DAGVTQSPTHLIKTRGQQVTLRCSPKSGHDTVSWYQQALGQGPQFIFQYYEEEERQRGNFPDRFSGHQFPNYSSELNVNALLLGDSALYLCASSLDGGRSPLHFGNGTRLTVT.

V gene TRBV6-2 or TRBV6-3 combines with J gene TRBJ2-7; 8 nucleotides match TRBD1. With V trimmed by 3 bases and J by 6 bases, 4 bases remained unmatched. Looked up from germline, CDR1 is MNHEY and CDR2 is SVGEGT. The CDR3 runs to 13 residues. CDR3 sequence: CASSYGQGLEQYF. CDR3 sequence (DNA): TGTGCCAGCAGTTATGGACAGGGCCTCGAGCAGTACTTC.

This chain connects TRBV12-2 to TRBJ1-5; whether TRBD1, the table's D call, matches the DNA was not checked. TRBV12-2 is tagged as a pseudogene. This CDR3 region has 17 residues. The CDR3 here is CASRLAPGGYSNQPQHF. The CDR3 region has the DNA TGTGCAAGTCGCTTAGCGCCAGGGGGCTATAGCAATCAGCCCCAGCATTTT.

The V and J genes are TRBV6-1 and TRBJ2-1, with TRBD2 matching 10 bases. Germline assignment: CDR1 MNHNS and CDR2 SASEGT. Losses at the gene ends were 4 bases for V and 3 bases for J; bases not matched to a gene: 9. The CDR3 has 17 residues. CDR3 amino acids: CASSVDGLAVIYNEQFF. The CDR3 nucleotides read TGTGCCAGCAGTGTTGATGGACTAGCGGTCATCTACAATGAGCAGTTCTTC.

V gene TRBV11-3 combines with J gene TRBJ2-2; tentative D call: TRBD1 (5 bases). CDR1 is SGHNT, CDR2 YENEEA, per germline. CDR3 length: 15 amino acids. V gave up 1 base and J gave up 1 base, with 7 bases separating them. The CDR3 here is CASSLGQMNTGELFF. In nucleotides, the CDR3 is TGTGCCAGCAGCTTAGGACAGATGAACACCGGGGAGCTGTTTTTT.